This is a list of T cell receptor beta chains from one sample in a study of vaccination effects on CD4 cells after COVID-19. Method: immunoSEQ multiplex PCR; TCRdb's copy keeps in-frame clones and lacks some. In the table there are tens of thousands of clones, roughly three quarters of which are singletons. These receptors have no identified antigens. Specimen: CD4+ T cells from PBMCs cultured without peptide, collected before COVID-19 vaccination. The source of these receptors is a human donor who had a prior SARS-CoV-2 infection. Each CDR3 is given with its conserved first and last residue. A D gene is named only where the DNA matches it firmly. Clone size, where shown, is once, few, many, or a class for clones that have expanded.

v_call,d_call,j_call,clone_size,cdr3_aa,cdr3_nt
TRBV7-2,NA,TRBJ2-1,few,CASSPGSFGEQFF,TGTGCCAGCAGCCCGGGCTCATTCGGTGAGCAGTTCTTC
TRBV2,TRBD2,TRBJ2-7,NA,CGTGGSIDEQYF,TGTGGGACTGGCGGGAGTATCGACGAGCAGTACTTC
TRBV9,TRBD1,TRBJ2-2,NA,CASSAPGGHGELFF,TGTGCCAGCAGCGCACCAGGGGGTCACGGGGAGCTGTTTTTT
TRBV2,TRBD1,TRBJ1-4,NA,CASQDREGEKLFF,TGTGCCAGCCAAGACAGGGAAGGGGAAAAACTGTTTTTT
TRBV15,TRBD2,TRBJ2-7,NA,CATSRVLAGGDEQYF,TGTGCCACCAGCAGAGTCCTAGCGGGAGGCGACGAGCAGTACTTC
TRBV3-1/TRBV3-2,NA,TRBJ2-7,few,CASSQDLAGGEQYF,TGTGCCAGCAGCCAAGATCTCGCAGGAGGCGAGCAGTACTTC
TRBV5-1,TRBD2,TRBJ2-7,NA,CASSLGLAGDYEQYF,TGCGCCAGCAGCTTGGGACTAGCGGGAGACTACGAGCAGTACTTC
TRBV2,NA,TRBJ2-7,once,CASTLAGTLSYEQYF,TGTGCCAGCACCCTTGCCGGGACATTATCCTACGAGCAGTACTTC
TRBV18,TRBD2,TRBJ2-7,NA,CASSPRRPQGGFYEQYF,TGTGCCAGCTCACCCCGTCGTCCGCAGGGAGGGTTCTACGAGCAGTACTTC
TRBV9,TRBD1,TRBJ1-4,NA,CASSPRTGNNEKLFF,TGTGCCAGCAGCCCGAGGACAGGGAACAATGAAAAACTGTTTTTT
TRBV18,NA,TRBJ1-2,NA,CASSSSAGDGYGYTF,TGTGCCAGCTCATCCTCGGCAGGGGATGGCTATGGCTACACCTTC
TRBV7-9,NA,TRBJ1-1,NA,CASSFVSGGDTEAFF,TGTGCCAGCAGCTTCGTTTCGGGAGGGGACACTGAAGCTTTCTTT
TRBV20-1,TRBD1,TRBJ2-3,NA,CSASRGRNTQYF,TGCAGTGCTAGTAGGGGGCGGAATACGCAGTATTTT
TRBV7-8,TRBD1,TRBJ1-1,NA,CASSLNRGTEAFF,TGTGCCAGCAGCTTAAACAGGGGAACTGAAGCTTTCTTT
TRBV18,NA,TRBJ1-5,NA,CASSPRQGDQPQHF,TGTGCCAGCTCACCACGTCAGGGTGATCAGCCCCAGCATTTT
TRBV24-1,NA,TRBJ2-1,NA,CATSDPGTRNNEQFF,TGTGCCACCAGTGACCCCGGGACTCGCAACAATGAGCAGTTCTTC
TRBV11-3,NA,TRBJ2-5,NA,CASSLDMTPSTQYF,TGTGCCAGCAGCTTAGACATGACCCCATCGACCCAGTACTTC